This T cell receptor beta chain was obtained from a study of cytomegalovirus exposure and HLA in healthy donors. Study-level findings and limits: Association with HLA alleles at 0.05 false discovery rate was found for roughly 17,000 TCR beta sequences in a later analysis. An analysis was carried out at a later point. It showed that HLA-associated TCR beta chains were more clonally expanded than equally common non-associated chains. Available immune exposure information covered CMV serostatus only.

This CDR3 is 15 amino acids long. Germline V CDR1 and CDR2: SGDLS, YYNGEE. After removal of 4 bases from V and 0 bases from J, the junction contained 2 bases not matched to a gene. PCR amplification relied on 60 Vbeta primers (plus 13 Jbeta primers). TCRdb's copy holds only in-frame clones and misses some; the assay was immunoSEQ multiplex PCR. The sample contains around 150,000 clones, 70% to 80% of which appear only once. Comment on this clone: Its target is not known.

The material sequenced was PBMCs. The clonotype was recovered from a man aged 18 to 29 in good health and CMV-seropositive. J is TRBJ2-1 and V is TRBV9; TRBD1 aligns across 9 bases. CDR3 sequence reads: CASSLQGASYNEQFF. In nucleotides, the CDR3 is TGTGCCAGCAGCCTACAGGGGGCCTCCTACAATGAGCAGTTCTTC.